This T cell receptor (beta chain) was retrieved from a study of CD8+ T cells in alopecia areata. Per germline, CDR1 SGHTA and CDR2 FQGNSA. The CDR3 has 13 amino acids. V lost 2 bases to trimming and J lost 8 bases, with 12 bases between them. In each case, RNA was isolated and then reverse transcribed into cDNA as the sequencing template. The assay was immunoSEQ multiplex PCR, and TCRdb's table has in-frame clones only and misses some. The sample has 200,000 or so clones; 50% to 70% are singletons. The chain combines TRBV7-2 with TRBJ1-1; D uncertain. This sample comprised CD4+ T cells sorted from blood, obtained at week 0. The source is a human donor with alopecia areata. The CDR3, as DNA: TGTGCCAGCAGCTTAAATCTACGGCAGGAAGCTTTCTTT. Its translation is CASSLNLRQEAFF.